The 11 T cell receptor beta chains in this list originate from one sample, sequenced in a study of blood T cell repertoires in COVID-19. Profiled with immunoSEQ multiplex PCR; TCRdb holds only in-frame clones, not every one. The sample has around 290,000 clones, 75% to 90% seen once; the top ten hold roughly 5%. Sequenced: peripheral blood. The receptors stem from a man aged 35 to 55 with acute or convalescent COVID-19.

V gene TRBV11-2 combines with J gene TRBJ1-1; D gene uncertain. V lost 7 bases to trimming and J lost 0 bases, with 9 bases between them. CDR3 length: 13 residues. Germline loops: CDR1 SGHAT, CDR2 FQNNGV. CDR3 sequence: CASTLRLNTEAFF. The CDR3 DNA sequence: TGTGCCAGCACCCTCAGGTTGAACACTGAAGCTTTCTTT.

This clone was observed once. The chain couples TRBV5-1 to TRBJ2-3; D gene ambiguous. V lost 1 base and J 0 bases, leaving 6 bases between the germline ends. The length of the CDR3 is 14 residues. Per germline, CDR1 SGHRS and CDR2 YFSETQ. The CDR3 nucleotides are TGCGCCAGCAGCTTGCCCGGTAGCACAGATACGCAGTATTTT. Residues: CASSLPGSTDTQYF. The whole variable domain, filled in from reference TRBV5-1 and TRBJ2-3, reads KAGVTQTPRYLIKTRGQQVTLSCSPISGHRSVSWYQQTPGQGLQFLFEYFSETQRNKGNFPGRFSGRQFSNSRSEMNVSTLELGDSALYLCASSLPGSTDTQYFGPGTRLTVL.

The DNA of the CDR3 is TGTGCCAGCTCACCATCCGGGACAGGGGGCCTTAACTATGGCTACACCTTC. Protein: CASSPSGTGGLNYGYTF. The chain uses TRBV18 and TRBJ1-2, with TRBD1 identical over 12 bases. The CDR3 has 17 amino acids. CDR1 is KGHSH, CDR2 LQKENI, per germline. Trimming at V came to 2 bases and at J to 1 base, leaving 5 bases not matched to a gene.

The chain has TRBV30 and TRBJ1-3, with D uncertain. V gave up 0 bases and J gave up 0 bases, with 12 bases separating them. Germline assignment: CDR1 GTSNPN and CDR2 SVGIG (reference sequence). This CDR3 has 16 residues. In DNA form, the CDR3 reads TGTGCCTGGAGTGTAATAGGGAGCCTCTCTGGAAACACCATATATTTT. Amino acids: CAWSVIGSLSGNTIYF.

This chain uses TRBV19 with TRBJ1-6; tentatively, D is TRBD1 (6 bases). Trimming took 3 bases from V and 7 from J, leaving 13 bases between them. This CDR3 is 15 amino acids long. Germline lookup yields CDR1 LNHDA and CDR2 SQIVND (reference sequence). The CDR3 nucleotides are TGTGCCAGTAGTATCGAGAACAGGGAGAATTCACCCCTCCACTTT. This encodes CASSIENRENSPLHF.

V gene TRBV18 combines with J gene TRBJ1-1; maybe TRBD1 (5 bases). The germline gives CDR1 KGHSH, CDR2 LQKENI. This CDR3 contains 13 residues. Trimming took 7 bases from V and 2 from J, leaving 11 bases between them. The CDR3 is CASLQEINTEAFF. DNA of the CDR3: TGTGCCAGCTTACAGGAGATTAACACTGAAGCTTTCTTT. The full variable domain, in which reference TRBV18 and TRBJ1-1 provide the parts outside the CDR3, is NAGVMQNPRHLVRRRGQEARLRCSPMKGHSHVYWYRQLPEEGLKFMVYLQKENIIDESGMPKERFSAEFPKEGPSILRIQQVVRGDSAAYFCASLQEINTEAFFGQGTRLTVV.

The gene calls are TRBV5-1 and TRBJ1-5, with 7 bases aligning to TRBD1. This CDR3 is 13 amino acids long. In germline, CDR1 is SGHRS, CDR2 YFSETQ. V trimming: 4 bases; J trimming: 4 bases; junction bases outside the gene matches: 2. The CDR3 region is CASSMTGNQPQHF. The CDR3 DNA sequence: TGCGCCAGCAGCATGACAGGGAATCAGCCCCAGCATTTT. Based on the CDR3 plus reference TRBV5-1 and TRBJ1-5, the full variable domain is KAGVTQTPRYLIKTRGQQVTLSCSPISGHRSVSWYQQTPGQGLQFLFEYFSETQRNKGNFPGRFSGRQFSNSRSEMNVSTLELGDSALYLCASSMTGNQPQHFGDGTRLSIL.

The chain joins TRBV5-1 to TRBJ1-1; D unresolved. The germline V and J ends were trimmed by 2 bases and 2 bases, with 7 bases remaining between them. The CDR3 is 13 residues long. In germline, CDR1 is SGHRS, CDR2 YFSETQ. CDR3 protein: CASSFGLNTEAFF. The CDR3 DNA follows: TGCGCCAGCAGCTTCGGACTAAACACTGAAGCTTTCTTT. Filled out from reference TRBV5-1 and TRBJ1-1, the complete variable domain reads KAGVTQTPRYLIKTRGQQVTLSCSPISGHRSVSWYQQTPGQGLQFLFEYFSETQRNKGNFPGRFSGRQFSNSRSEMNVSTLELGDSALYLCASSFGLNTEAFFGQGTRLTVV.

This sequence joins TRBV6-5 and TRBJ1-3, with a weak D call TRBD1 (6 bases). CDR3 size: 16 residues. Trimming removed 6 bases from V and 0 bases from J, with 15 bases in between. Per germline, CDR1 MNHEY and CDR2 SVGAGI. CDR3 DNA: TGTGCCAGCAGATACACAGGGAGTTCCTCTGGAAACACCATATATTTT. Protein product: CASRYTGSSSGNTIYF.

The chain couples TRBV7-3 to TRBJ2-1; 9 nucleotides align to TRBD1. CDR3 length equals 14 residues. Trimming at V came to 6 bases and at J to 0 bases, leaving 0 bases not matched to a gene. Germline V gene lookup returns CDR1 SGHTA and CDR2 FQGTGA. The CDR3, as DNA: TGTGCCAGCAGACAGGGGGCCTCCTACAATGAGCAGTTCTTC. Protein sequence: CASRQGASYNEQFF.

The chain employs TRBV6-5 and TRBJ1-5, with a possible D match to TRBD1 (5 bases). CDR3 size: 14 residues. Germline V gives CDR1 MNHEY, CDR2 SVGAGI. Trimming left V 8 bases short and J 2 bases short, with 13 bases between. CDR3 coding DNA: TGTGCCAGCGCGGGAGGGGCGGGCAATCAGCCCCAGCATTTT. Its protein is CASAGGAGNQPQHF.